This TCR beta chain comes out of a study of blood T cell repertoires in COVID-19. Background on the study: Acute and convalescent COVID-19 samples came from the United States, Italy and Spain.

Two negative PCRs, clearance, or symptom resolution characterized the recovered Cohort 3 donors. The CDR3 sequence is 15 residues long. Germline V CDR1 and CDR2: LGHDT, YNNKEL (reference sequence). V was pared by 2 bases and J by 5 bases, with 7 bases of the junction left unmatched. Assay used: immunoSEQ multiplex PCR; TCRdb lists only in-frame clones, some missing. This table holds 250,000 to 300,000 clones, approximately 90% found once. This clone has just one count. This receptor was identified in a man aged 18 to 30 who had recovered from COVID-19. The chain carries TRBV3-1 (or the pseudogene TRBV3-2) and TRBJ1-1, with 8 bases lining up with TRBD1. The sequencing sample was made of PBMCs or T cells enriched from blood (not recorded which). The CDR3 DNA sequence: TGTGCCAGCAGCCAACGCTACAGGGGGGTGACTGAAGCTTTCTTT. This translates into CASSQRYRGVTEAFF.